This T cell receptor beta chain is drawn from a study of follicular helper T cells after annual influenza vaccination. At the level of the study: Across the 2013-2014, 2014-2015 and 2015-2016 vaccination seasons, some subjects were resampled.

This CDR3 is 14 amino acids long. With 7 bases removed from V and 1 base from J, the gap between germline ends came to 10 bases. In germline, CDR1 is MNHEY, CDR2 SMNVEV (reference sequence). As to time point: 2015-2016 season, 7 days after influenza vaccination. Donors were community-dwelling with no influenza vaccine in the prior 6 months. Clones were read by immunoSEQ multiplex PCR, and TCRdb kept only the in-frame ones, dropping some. The repertoire holds roughly 7,100 clones, with 65% to 90% as singletons. Broader study findings: Day 7 ICOS+CD38+ clones were most often found later in ICOS-CD38- cTfh cells. Rare clonotypes were missed; only about 9.5-23% of cells gave TCRB.

On this clone: What it binds is unknown.

The material sequenced was CXCR5- memory CD4+ T cells sorted from blood, taken 7 days after influenza vaccination. The chain joins TRBV27 to TRBJ2-2; D is uncertain. This sequence originates from an adult who received the influenza vaccine. Here the CDR3 DNA reads TGTGCCAGCACCCTGACTTTGAACACCGGGGAGCTGTTTTTT. This translates into CASTLTLNTGELFF.